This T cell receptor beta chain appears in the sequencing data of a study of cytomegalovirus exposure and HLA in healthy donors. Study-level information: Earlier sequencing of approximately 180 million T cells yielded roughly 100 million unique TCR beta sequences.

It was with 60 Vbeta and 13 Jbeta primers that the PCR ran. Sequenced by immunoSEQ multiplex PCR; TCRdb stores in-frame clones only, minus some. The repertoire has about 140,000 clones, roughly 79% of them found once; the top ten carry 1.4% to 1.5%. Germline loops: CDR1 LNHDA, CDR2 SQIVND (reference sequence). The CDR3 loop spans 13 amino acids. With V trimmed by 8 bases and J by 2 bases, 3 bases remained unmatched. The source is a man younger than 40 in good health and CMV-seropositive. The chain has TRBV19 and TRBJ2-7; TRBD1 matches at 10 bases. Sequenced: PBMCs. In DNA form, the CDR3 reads TGTGCCAGTCATGGACAGGGGGCCTACGAGCAGTACTTC. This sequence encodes CASHGQGAYEQYF.